This TCR beta chain was captured by sequencing in a study of blood T cell repertoires in COVID-19. Original handling: Amplification from reference gene primers served as the basis for estimated nucleated cell counts. Produced via immunoSEQ multiplex PCR; TCRdb's table is partial and in-frame only. V, J and clone size were drawn from that table, and D and trimming were deduced from the DNA. This table has under 200,000 clones, roughly 80% appearing once. This clone turned up a few times. The CDR3 sequence is 14 residues long. Looked up from germline, CDR1 is SGHTS and CDR2 is YDEGEE. V was pared by 1 base and J by 4 bases, with 11 bases between.

Material for sequencing was PBMCs or T cells enriched from blood (not recorded which). The clonotype originates from a woman between 40 and 55 years old with acute COVID-19. The rearrangement uses TRBV5-8 and TRBJ1-2; D uncertain. CDR3 DNA sequence: TGTGCCAGCAGCTTGTTCACAGAGACCTATGGCTACACCTTC. Amino acids: CASSLFTETYGYTF.